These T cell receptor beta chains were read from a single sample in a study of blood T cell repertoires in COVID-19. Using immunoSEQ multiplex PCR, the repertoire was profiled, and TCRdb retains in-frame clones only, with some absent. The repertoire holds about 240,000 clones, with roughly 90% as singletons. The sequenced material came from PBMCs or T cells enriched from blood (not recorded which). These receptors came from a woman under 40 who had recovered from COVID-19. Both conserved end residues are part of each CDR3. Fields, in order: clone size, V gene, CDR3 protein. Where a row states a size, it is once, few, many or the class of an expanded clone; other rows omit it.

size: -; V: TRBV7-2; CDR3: CASSLAHTDTQYF
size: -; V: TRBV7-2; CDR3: CASSLWDRLGSFF
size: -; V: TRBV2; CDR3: CASSPQGVPNEKLFF
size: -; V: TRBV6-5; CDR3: CASGSTSYEQYF
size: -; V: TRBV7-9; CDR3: CASSQPLGPGVYGYTF
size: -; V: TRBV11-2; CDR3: CASSPFTSGFRQFF
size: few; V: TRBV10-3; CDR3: CAISTGLTGDQPQHF
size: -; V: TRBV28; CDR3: CASSLVAANNEQFF
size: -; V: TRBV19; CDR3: CASSMAQTNQPQHF
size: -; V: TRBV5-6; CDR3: CASSLGTGGQPQHF
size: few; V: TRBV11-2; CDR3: CASSLGQADNQPQHF
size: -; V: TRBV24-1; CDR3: CATSDSLRAGEETQYF
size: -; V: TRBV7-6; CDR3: CASSPAGPDGELFF
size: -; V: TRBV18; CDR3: CASSPGFLDRGFKDYGYTF
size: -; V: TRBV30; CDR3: CAWTPPGVSPLHF
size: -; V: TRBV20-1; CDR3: CSAREEGGYTF
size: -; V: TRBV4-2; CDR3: CASSQGAFFVGQRTYGYTF
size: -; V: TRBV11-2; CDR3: CASSSRDRGETQYF
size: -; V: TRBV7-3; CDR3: CASSTGQGRGETQYF
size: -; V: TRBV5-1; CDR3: CASSLSRSNEQFF
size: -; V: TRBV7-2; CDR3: CATGPDRPIISNTEAFF
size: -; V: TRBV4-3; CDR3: CASSQDEPGTSGRNEQFF
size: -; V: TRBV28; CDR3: CASTTRTSGIETQYF
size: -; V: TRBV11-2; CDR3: CASSSVAGAQETQYF
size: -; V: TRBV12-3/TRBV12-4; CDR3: CASSFAVNTEAFF
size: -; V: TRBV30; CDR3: CAWNRGLSNQPQHF
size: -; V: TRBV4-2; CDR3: CASSQGGQGASNTGELFF
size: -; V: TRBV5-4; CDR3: CASSPGGAGGQETQYF
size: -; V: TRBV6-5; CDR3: CASSYLRGNYGYTF
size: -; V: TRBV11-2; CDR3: CASSLGQATYYGYTF
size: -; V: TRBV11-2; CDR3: CASSLGFRTANYGYTF
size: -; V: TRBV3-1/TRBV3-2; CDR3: CASSQRDRGNTIYF
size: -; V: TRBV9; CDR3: CASSPREGSSSYEQYF
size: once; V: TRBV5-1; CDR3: CASSLSSSGTVNEQFF
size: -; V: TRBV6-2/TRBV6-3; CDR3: CASSPQGNTEAFF
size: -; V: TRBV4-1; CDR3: CASSQESGTSGLYEQYF
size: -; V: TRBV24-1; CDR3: CATSEPHGTGASPLYGYTF
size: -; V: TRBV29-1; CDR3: CSVEIQGHYGYTF
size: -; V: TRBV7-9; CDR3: CASSLGSTWGYTF
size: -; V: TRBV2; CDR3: CASSRDTTYEQYF
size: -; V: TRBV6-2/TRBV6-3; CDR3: CASSLNQDYSPLHF
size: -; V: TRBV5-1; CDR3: CASSLDYGNTIYF
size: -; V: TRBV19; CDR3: CASRAKGQGKTFF
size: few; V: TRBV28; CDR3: CASSTTDQTASGANVLTF
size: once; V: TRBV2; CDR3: CASKGDGNTEAFF
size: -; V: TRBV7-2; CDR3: CASSDRFGTDTQYF
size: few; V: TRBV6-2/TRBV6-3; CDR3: CASSYRGFGNEQYF
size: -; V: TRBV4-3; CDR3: CASSQEFGGQANEKLFF
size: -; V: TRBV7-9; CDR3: CASRLQGAEDYTF
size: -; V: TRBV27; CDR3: CASRGGRDGYTF
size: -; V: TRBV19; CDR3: CASNNRQGVTEAFF
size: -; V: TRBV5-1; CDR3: CASRSEQGNTEAFF
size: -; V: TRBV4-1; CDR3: CASSRKPRQYGYTF
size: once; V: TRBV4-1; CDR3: CASSLKGQGVSQPQHF